Shown below are 8 T cell receptor beta chains from a single sample sequenced in a study of neurological immune-mediated disorders. TCRdb re-derived calls from the 5' RACE reads in MiXCR, one entry per CDR3 protein. The repertoire consists of tens of thousands of distinct CDR3 sequences, with under 2% occurring once and the leading ten covering around 2.3%. Material for sequencing was PBMCs. These receptors originate from a woman aged 40 to 50 with multiple sclerosis.

The sample holds many counts of this clonotype. The chain recombines TRBV5-1 with TRBJ2-3; the D is unclear. The V end lost 6 bases, the J end lost 0 bases, and 5 bases lay between the germline ends. Germline assignment: CDR1 SGHRS and CDR2 YFSETQ. The CDR3 is 12 residues long. CDR3 sequence (DNA): TGCGCCAGCAAGTTGAGCACAGATACGCAGTATTTT. This encodes CASKLSTDTQYF.

This clonotype was recorded at least ten times. The chain employs TRBV24-1 and TRBJ2-1; D might be TRBD2 (5 bases). The CDR3 has 14 residues. Germline CDR1 reads KGHDR; CDR2 reads SFDVKD. V was clipped by 4 bases and J by 2 bases, with 8 bases between them. CDR3 protein: CATSESGTYNEQFF. CDR3 DNA sequence: TGTGCCACCAGTGAGTCCGGGACCTACAATGAGCAGTTCTTC.

This clonotype was counted many times. The chain joins TRBV20-1 to TRBJ1-2, with TRBD1 as a possible D gene (5 bases). V was shortened by 2 bases and J by 4 bases, with 11 bases between the two germline ends. The CDR3 runs 13 residues. Germline CDR1 and CDR2: DFQATT and SNEGSKA (reference sequence). CDR3 amino acids: CSARIGASYGYTF. CDR3 nucleotides: TGCAGTGCTAGAATAGGGGCGAGCTATGGCTACACCTTC.

This clonotype was recorded at least ten times. This rearrangement joins TRBV11-2 to TRBJ2-7; D may match TRBD1 or TRBD2 (5 bases each). Deletions cut 5 bases from V and 2 bases from J, with 25 bases between. The CDR3 has 18 amino acids. CDR1 and CDR2 (germline): SGHAT, FQNNGV. Written as DNA, the CDR3 is TGTGCCAGCAGCCAAGTAGGGGACGGTCACGGAAATCCCTACGAGCAGTACTTC. Translating gives CASSQVGDGHGNPYEQYF.

This clonotype was detected many times. The V call is TRBV5-4, the J call TRBJ2-6; TRBD2 agrees at 9 bases. This CDR3 is 17 amino acids long. Germline values: CDR1 SGHNT, CDR2 YYREEE (reference sequence). J was trimmed by 4 bases and V by 0 bases; bases with no gene match: 5. CDR3 nucleotide sequence: TGTGCCAGCAGCTTGGGGGGGACTAGCACCGGGGCCAACGTCCTGACTTTC. Encoded protein: CASSLGGTSTGANVLTF.

In its sample, this clonotype was seen many times. The J gene is TRBJ1-4, the V gene TRBV5-5; D remains unclear. Germline loops: CDR1 SGHKS, CDR2 YYEKEE (reference sequence). The CDR3 covers 14 residues. Trimming took off 3 bases at V and 3 bases at J, with 9 bases between the two ends. CDR3 nucleotides: TGTGCCAGCAGCTGGGGTGCCCCTAATGAAAAACTGTTTTTT. Translation: CASSWGAPNEKLFF.

This clonotype was picked up many times. The CDR3 coding sequence is TGCGCCAGCAGTGAGTCGAAGGGGGGCAATCAGCCCCAGCATTTT. Its protein is CASSESKGGNQPQHF. This chain connects TRBV10-2 to TRBJ1-5, with D possibly being TRBD1 (6 bases). CDR3 length equals 15 residues. Trimming pared 0 bases from V and 2 bases from J, leaving 8 bases between. Germline assignment: CDR1 WSHSY and CDR2 SAAADI.

This clonotype was detected many times. The chain joins TRBV10-3 to TRBJ1-1, with TRBD1 matching 10 bases. Germline lookup yields CDR1 ENHRY and CDR2 SYGVKD. There are 14 residues in the CDR3. V gave up 6 bases and J gave up 6 bases; unmatched junction bases: 7. The CDR3: CAISPGQGFSEAFF. The CDR3, as DNA: TGTGCCATCAGCCCGGGACAGGGGTTTTCTGAAGCTTTCTTT.